Listed below are T cell receptor beta chains from one sample, sequenced in a study of cytomegalovirus exposure and HLA in healthy donors. Here immunoSEQ multiplex PCR was the method, and the copy in TCRdb shows in-frame clones only, minus some. Among about 110,000 clones listed, approximately 76% were seen once. Sample: PBMCs. The source of these receptors is a woman between 45 and 60 years old in good health and CMV-seropositive. Both conserved end residues are part of each CDR3. Fields, in order: J gene, clone size, D gene, V gene, CDR3 DNA, CDR3 protein. A D gene is named only where the DNA matches it firmly. Rows give clone size only sometimes, using once, few, many, or a class for an expanded clone.

TRBJ2-3 | NA | TRBD1 | TRBV7-9 | TGTGCCAGCAGCGTAGGTGGGGGACAGCACACAGATACGCAGTATTTT | CASSVGGGQHTDTQYF
TRBJ1-5 | NA | NA | TRBV7-2 | TGTGCCAGCAGCTTAGGTTGGGACAACAATCAGCCCCAGCATTTT | CASSLGWDNNQPQHF
TRBJ2-5 | NA | NA | TRBV2 | TGTGCCGTAGGGGGGGATGTTGAGACCCAGTACTTC | CAVGGDVETQYF
TRBJ1-1 | NA | NA | TRBV27 | TGTGCCAGCACGGCGGGACCCAACATGAACACTGAAGCTTTCTTT | CASTAGPNMNTEAFF
TRBJ1-2 | few | TRBD1 | TRBV5-5 | TGTGCCAGCAGCTTAGGGGGCACAACCAACTATGGCTACACCTTC | CASSLGGTTNYGYTF
TRBJ2-7 | NA | NA | TRBV2 | TGTGCCAGCAGTGAAGTGCTAGGGGCGGCCTACGAGCAGTACTTC | CASSEVLGAAYEQYF
TRBJ2-6 | NA | NA | TRBV7-2 | TGTGCCAGCAGCTTCTTCTCTGGGGCCAACGTCCTGACTTTC | CASSFFSGANVLTF
TRBJ2-3 | once | NA | TRBV19 | TGTGCCAGTAAAAAGGGGACTACAGGGACAGATACGCAGTATTTT | CASKKGTTGTDTQYF
TRBJ1-5 | NA | TRBD1 | TRBV18 | TGTGCCAGCTCCCAGGGACAGGACCATCAGCCCCAGCATTTT | CASSQGQDHQPQHF
TRBJ2-2 | NA | TRBD2 | TRBV27 | TGTGCCAGCTCAGGGACTAGCGGAACGAACACCGGGGAGCTGTTTTTT | CASSGTSGTNTGELFF
TRBJ1-5 | NA | NA | TRBV19 | TGTGCCAGTAGTATGACAGTTAGCAATCAGCCCCAGCATTTT | CASSMTVSNQPQHF
TRBJ2-1 | NA | TRBD2 | TRBV6-6 | TGTGCCAGCACCCTGAGTAGCGGGTACAATGAGCAGTTCTTC | CASTLSSGYNEQFF
TRBJ2-5 | NA | TRBD1 | TRBV7-3 | TGTGCCAGCAGCTTAAGTCCAGGGGGAAGAGAGACCCAGTACTTC | CASSLSPGGRETQYF
TRBJ2-2 | NA | TRBD2 | TRBV19 | TGTGCCAGTACCGGGCTAGCGGGGGGGCCTTGGACCGGGGAGCTGTTTTTT | CASTGLAGGPWTGELFF
TRBJ2-7 | few | NA | TRBV27 | TGTGCCAGCACCCGGGTCCTCGGCTCCTACGAGCAGTACTTC | CASTRVLGSYEQYF
TRBJ2-3 | NA | NA | TRBV10-3 | TGTGCCATCAGTGCCTCCCCAGCGGGTCCGGGGACAGATACGCAGTATTTT | CAISASPAGPGTDTQYF
TRBJ2-2 | NA | TRBD2 | TRBV9 | TGTGCCAGCAGCGGCGCAGCGGGAGGGCCCTCCGGGGAGCTGTTTTTT | CASSGAAGGPSGELFF
TRBJ2-7 | NA | TRBD2 | TRBV27 | TGTGCCAGCAGTCCAATCCTAGCGGCGGGGCCCTACGAGCAGTACTTC | CASSPILAAGPYEQYF
TRBJ2-3 | NA | TRBD2 | TRBV7-6 | TGTGCCAGCAGCTTAAATGCGGGGGCAGATACGCAGTATTTT | CASSLNAGADTQYF
TRBJ2-7 | NA | NA | TRBV5-5 | TGTGCCAGCAGCTTAGGGCAGGGGTTCTACGAGCAGTACTTC | CASSLGQGFYEQYF
TRBJ2-1 | NA | TRBD2 | TRBV5-1 | TGCGCCAGCAGCTTGGGGCTAGCGGGAAGGAATGAGCAGTTCTTC | CASSLGLAGRNEQFF
TRBJ1-2 | once | TRBD1 | TRBV7-2 | TGTGCCAGCAGCCCCCGACAGGGTGGCTACACCTTC | CASSPRQGGYTF
TRBJ2-2 | NA | NA | TRBV11-2 | TGTGCCAGCAGCTTAGCGGGCACCGGGGAGCTGTTTTTT | CASSLAGTGELFF
TRBJ2-5 | NA | TRBD2 | TRBV9 | TGTGCCAGCAGCCTGGGGACTAGCGGGGGGGCCGGCGAGACCCAGTACTTC | CASSLGTSGGAGETQYF
TRBJ1-3 | few | NA | TRBV6-1 | TGTGCCAGCAAGGGGGGAAACACCATATATTTT | CASKGGNTIYF
TRBJ2-7 | NA | TRBD1 | TRBV2 | TGTGCCAGCAGGGGACAGGGAGACGAGCAGTACTTC | CASRGQGDEQYF
TRBJ2-3 | NA | TRBD1 | TRBV5-1 | TGCGCCAGCAGCCTAACAGGGGATCGCCGCACAGATACGCAGTATTTT | CASSLTGDRRTDTQYF
TRBJ2-3 | few | TRBD2 | TRBV11-2 | TGTGCCAGCAGCAAATCTAGCGGGAGATTTGAAGATACGCAGTATTTT | CASSKSSGRFEDTQYF
TRBJ2-1 | few | TRBD1 | TRBV6-6 | TGTGCCAGCAGCCGGGACAGGGGCTACAATGAGCAGTTCTTC | CASSRDRGYNEQFF
TRBJ1-1 | NA | NA | TRBV19 | TGTGCCAGTAGTATAACCTTAAGGGGTGAAGCTTTCTTT | CASSITLRGEAFF
TRBJ2-1 | few | TRBD2 | TRBV4-3 | TGCGCCAGCAGCCAAACCCTAGCGGACTCCTACAATGAGCAGTTCTTC | CASSQTLADSYNEQFF
TRBJ2-1 | once | TRBD2 | TRBV2 | TGTGCCAGCAGATTGAGCGGGGGGTACAATGAGCAGTTCTTC | CASRLSGGYNEQFF
TRBJ2-4 | once | TRBD1 | TRBV19 | TGTGCCAGTAGTTCCCCGGGACAGGGAAACAGTCAGTACTTC | CASSSPGQGNSQYF
TRBJ1-2 | few | NA | TRBV19 | TGTGCCAGTAGTATGGGGGCGGACTACTATGGCTACACCTTC | CASSMGADYYGYTF
TRBJ1-3 | NA | NA | TRBV6-5 | TGTGCCAGCAGGACTACGAGCTCTGGAAACACCATATATTTT | CASRTTSSGNTIYF
TRBJ2-6 | NA | TRBD2 | TRBV29-1 | TGCAGCGTTGAAAGGTCTAGCGGGGGTGGGGCCAACGTCCTGACTTTC | CSVERSSGGGANVLTF
TRBJ2-1 | NA | TRBD1 | TRBV19 | TGTGCCAGTAGTACTACCGGGACAGGGGACAATGAGCAGTTCTTC | CASSTTGTGDNEQFF